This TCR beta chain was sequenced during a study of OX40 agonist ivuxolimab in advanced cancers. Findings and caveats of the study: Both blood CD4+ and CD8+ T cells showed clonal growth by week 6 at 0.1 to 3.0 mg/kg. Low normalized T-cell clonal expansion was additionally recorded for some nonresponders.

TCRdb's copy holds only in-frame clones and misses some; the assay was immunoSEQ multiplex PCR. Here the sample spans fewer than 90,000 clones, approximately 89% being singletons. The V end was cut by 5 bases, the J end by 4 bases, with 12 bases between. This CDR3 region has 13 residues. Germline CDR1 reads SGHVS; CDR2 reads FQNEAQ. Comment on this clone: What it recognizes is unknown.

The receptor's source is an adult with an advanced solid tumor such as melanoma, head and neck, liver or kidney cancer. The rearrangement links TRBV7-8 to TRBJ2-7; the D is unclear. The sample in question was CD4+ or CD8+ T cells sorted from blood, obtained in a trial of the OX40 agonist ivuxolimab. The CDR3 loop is CASSKDTLYEQYF. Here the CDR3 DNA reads TGTGCCAGCAGCAAAGACACCTTATACGAGCAGTACTTC.